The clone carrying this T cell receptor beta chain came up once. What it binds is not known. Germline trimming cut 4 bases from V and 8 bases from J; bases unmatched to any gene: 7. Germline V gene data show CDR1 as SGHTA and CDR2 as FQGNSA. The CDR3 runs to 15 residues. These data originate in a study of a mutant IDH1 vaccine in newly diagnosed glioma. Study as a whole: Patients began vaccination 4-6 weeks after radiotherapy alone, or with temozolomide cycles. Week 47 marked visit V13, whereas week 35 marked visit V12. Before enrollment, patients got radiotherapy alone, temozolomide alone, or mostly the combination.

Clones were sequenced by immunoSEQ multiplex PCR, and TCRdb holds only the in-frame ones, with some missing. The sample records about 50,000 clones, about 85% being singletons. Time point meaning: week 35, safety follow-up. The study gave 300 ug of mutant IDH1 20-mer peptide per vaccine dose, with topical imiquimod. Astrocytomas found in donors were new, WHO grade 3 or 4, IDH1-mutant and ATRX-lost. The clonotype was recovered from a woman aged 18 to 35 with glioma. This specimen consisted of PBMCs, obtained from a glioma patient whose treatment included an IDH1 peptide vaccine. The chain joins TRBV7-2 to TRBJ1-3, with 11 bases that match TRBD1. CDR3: CASSYHGQGAYTIYF. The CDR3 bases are TGTGCCAGCAGCTACCATGGACAGGGGGCATACACCATATATTTT.